The present T cell receptor (beta chain) was sequenced within a study of cytomegalovirus exposure and HLA in healthy donors. Study findings and constraints: Some TCR beta chains (roughly 150 of them) were listed as cytomegalovirus-associated. In the 120 or so validation repertoires, just under 95% of cluster scores exceeded 0, per a later analysis.

Germline V gives CDR1 MNHNS, CDR2 SASEGT. The V gene end was trimmed by 3 bases and the J gene end by 7 bases; junction bases not matched to a gene: 5. CDR3 size: 13 residues. With respect to this clone: The antigen is undetermined.

The donors formed part of the approximately 130-subject validation cohort, distinct from the approximately 630-subject first cohort. Clones were sequenced by immunoSEQ multiplex PCR, and TCRdb holds only the in-frame ones, with some missing. The sample lists approximately 73,000 clones, approximately 95% seen once, with about 3.5% in the top ten. The rearrangement uses TRBV6-1 and TRBJ1-1, with TRBD1 matching 7 bases. The clonotype originates from a man aged 18-30 years in good health and CMV-seronegative. The material sequenced was PBMCs. The CDR3 is CASSDRDSDEAFF. The DNA for the CDR3 is TGTGCCAGCAGTGATCGGGACAGCGATGAAGCTTTCTTT.